This T cell receptor (beta chain) was sequenced during a study of siplizumab effects on memory and regulatory T cells. V lost 5 bases, J lost 4 bases, and 11 bases lay in between. Germline V lookup: CDR1 MNHNY, CDR2 SVGAGI (reference sequence). The length of the CDR3 is 13 residues. Regarding this clone: What it recognizes is unknown.

In each sample, some 9.6 x 10^4 TCR templates were assayed. Clones were sequenced by immunoSEQ multiplex PCR, and TCRdb holds only the in-frame ones, with some missing. The sample yields about 120,000 clones, 92% seen once. Study-wide results and limits: Unstimulated naive T cells seemed to show more diversity than memory cells did, and they also seemed to be among the major contributors to the alloresponse. Alloreactive sequences traceable to unstimulated CD4+ memory cells declined significantly under siplizumab. Naive or memory phenotype assignment was not possible for roughly 75-95% of proliferating CD4+ or CD8+ clones.

V and J are TRBV6-6 and TRBJ1-2; D is possibly TRBD1 (6 bases). Sequencing input: CD4+ T cells sorted from blood. The source is a human donor in good health. CDR3: CASSPGVPYGYTF. The CDR3 DNA reads as TGTGCCAGCAGTCCAGGGGTTCCCTATGGCTACACCTTC.